This T cell receptor beta chain was identified in a study of cytomegalovirus exposure and HLA in healthy donors. A word on this clone: Its antigen is not known.

The PCR ran on 60 Vbeta and 13 Jbeta primers. TCRdb keeps only in-frame clones here, not all; method: immunoSEQ multiplex PCR. The data show approximately 300,000 clones, roughly 86% seen once. Study-wide results and limits: There were approximately 150 TCR beta chains listed as cytomegalovirus-associated. Researchers reported from a later analysis that most CMV-associated TCR beta chains appeared HLA-restricted. Most observed TCR sequences were rare, whereas some public TCRs were detected in many donors. Per a later analysis, HLA-associated TCR beta chains showed more clonal expansion than other, equally common TCR beta chains.

The specimen was PBMCs. The sequence came from a woman in her forties in good health and CMV-seropositive.

The CDR3 bases are TGTGCCAGCAGCACGACAGGGCGGTACGAGCAGTACTTC. It encodes CASSTTGRYEQYF. This sequence joins TRBV28 and TRBJ2-7, with 7 positions matching TRBD1. Germline V gene data show CDR1 as MDHEN and CDR2 as SYDVKM. Losses at the gene ends were 6 bases for V and 4 bases for J; bases not matched to a gene: 6. This CDR3 comprises 13 residues.